A single T cell receptor (beta chain) is shown here with its context. Its antigen is undetermined. Though probably carrying unrecorded immune exposures, donors were nominally healthy at sampling. The CDR3 length is 14 residues. Germline-derived CDR1 and CDR2 are SGHTS and YDEGEE. Trimming shortened V by 2 bases and J by 7 bases, and 13 bases separated the two germline ends. This sample stems from a study of cytomegalovirus exposure and HLA in healthy donors. About the research overall: HLA-typed donors were the source of tens of millions of unique TCRs, which an early data release held.

The study's findings and limits: Per a prior analysis, the majority of TCR beta V segments were productive roughly 87% or roughly 30% of the time. With high specificity and sensitivity, the classifier reportedly diagnosed cytomegalovirus status.

The PCR employed 60 Vbeta primers together with 13 Jbeta primers. Using immunoSEQ multiplex PCR, the repertoire was profiled, and TCRdb retains in-frame clones only, with some absent. The sample records approximately 150,000 clones, around 65% being singletons. Input material: PBMCs. The V and J genes are TRBV5-8 and TRBJ1-5; weak D call: TRBD1 (5 bases). The source of this sequence is a woman in her forties in good health and CMV-seropositive. For the CDR3, the DNA is TGTGCCAGCAGCTTCGGGCAGGGTAACCAGCCCCAGCATTTT. Translating it yields CASSFGQGNQPQHF.